The T cell receptor (beta chain) under discussion was sequenced for a study of blood T cell repertoires in COVID-19. Study-level background: Samples of COVID-19 (acute and convalescent) were obtained from the United States, Italy and Spain. Sources were T cells, B-cell-depleted T cells, or PBMCs; the material itself was cDNA or gDNA.

Original methodology: Estimation of nucleated cell counts relied on the amplification of reference gene primers. Assay used: immunoSEQ multiplex PCR; TCRdb lists only in-frame clones, some missing. V and J calls plus clone size are reproduced from that table; the DNA served to infer D and trimming. The sample lists approximately 68,000 clones; roughly 90% were seen once. This clone was observed a single time. Germline CDR1 and CDR2: SGHNT and YENEEA. V was clipped by 0 bases and J by 4 bases, with 12 bases between them. The CDR3 consists of 16 residues. The J gene is TRBJ2-2, the V gene TRBV11-3; D possibly corresponds to TRBD2 (5 bases). Source material: peripheral blood. This TCR was sampled from a man aged 45-60 years with active COVID-19. CDR3 DNA: TGTGCCAGCAGCTTAGACCGGGCTAGCTCCACCGGGGAGCTGTTTTTT. Its protein product is CASSLDRASSTGELFF.